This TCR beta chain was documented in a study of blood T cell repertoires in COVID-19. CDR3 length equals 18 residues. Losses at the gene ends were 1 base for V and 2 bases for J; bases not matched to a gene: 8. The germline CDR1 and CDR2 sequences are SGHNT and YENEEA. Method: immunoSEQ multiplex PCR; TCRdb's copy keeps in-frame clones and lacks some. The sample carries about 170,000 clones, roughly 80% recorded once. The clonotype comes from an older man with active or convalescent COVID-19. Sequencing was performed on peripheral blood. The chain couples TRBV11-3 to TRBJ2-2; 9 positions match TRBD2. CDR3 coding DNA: TGTGCCAGCAGCTTAGCGGGAAGCGGGAGGCCCAACACCGGGGAGCTGTTTTTT. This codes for CASSLAGSGRPNTGELFF.